The clone carrying this T cell receptor (beta chain) was seen a few times. Its antigen is still unknown. A read error may account for a junction end that differs from germline. The data were obtained in a study of regulatory T cells in long-lasting Graves disease. Findings of the study overall: With persistent disease, TRBV28, TRBJ1-2 and TRBJ2-5 were the favored segments.

The CDR3 runs to 13 residues. Germline V gene lookup returns CDR1 SGHVS and CDR2 FQNEAQ. Time point in this sample: persistent/refractory GD, antithyroid drugs over 5 years with positive TRAb. PBMC RNA was the source of the TCR library. In this cohort, patients came from an endocrinology department located in Xi'an, China. Assembly of TCR beta libraries relied on iRepertoire HTBI primers together with Arm-PCR of CDR3 regions. TCRdb reanalysed the multiplex PCR reads using MiXCR and keeps one entry per CDR3 protein. This sample yields about 470,000 distinct CDR3 sequences, of which 20% to 25% are seen a single time; 7% to 9.5% belongs to the top ten.

This TCR derives from a female donor with Graves disease. The chain is built from TRBV7-8 and TRBJ2-5; D uncertain. Material: peripheral blood mononuclear cells (PBMCs), obtained when the disease was refractory, from a patient treated with antithyroid drugs. The CDR3 here is CASSPLVQGTQYF. CDR3 sequence (DNA): TGTGCCAGCAGCCCGCTTGTACAAGGGACCCAGTACTTC. Supplemented by reference TRBV7-8 and TRBJ2-5, the full variable domain reads GAGVSQSPRYKVAKRGQDVALRCDPISGHVSLFWYQQALGQGPEFLTYFQNEAQLDKSGLPSDRFFAERPEGSVSTLKIQRTQQEDSAVYLCASSPLVQGTQYFGPGTRLLVL.